This T cell receptor beta chain was profiled in a study of control samples from healthy donors and cancer patients. The CDR3 length is 13 residues. Per germline, CDR1 MNHEY and CDR2 SVGAGI. Trimming removed 7 bases from V and 5 bases from J, with 14 bases in between. The assay was immunoSEQ multiplex PCR, and TCRdb's table has in-frame clones only and misses some. The table has around 50,000 clones, 70% to 90% seen once. This clone was recorded only once. This TCR was recovered from a woman aged 45-59 years with lung cancer. What was sequenced was PBMCs. The chain uses TRBV6-5 and TRBJ2-5; either TRBD1 or TRBD2 may fit D (6 bases each). Here the CDR3 reads CASTGGWGETQYF. The CDR3 nucleotides read TGTGCCAGCACCGGGGGCTGGGGTGAGACCCAGTACTTC.